This TCR beta chain was profiled in a study of T-cell reconstitution after alpha-beta-depleted transplantation in children. Library preparation (for TCRbeta) was performed with unique molecular identifiers. TCRdb independently ran MiXCR on the PCR reads; one entry per CDR3 protein. Of approximately 290,000 distinct CDR3 sequences in the sample, 11% were seen once. In this sample, this clonotype turned up many times. The germline V gene has CDR1 SQVTM and CDR2 ANQGSEA. V gave up 7 bases and J gave up 2 bases, with 15 bases separating them. The length of the CDR3 is 14 residues. The TCR originated in a male patient between 2 and 10 years old who had a stem cell transplant for chronic granulomatous disease, so the T cells may come from the graft donor. Material: peripheral blood, obtained 180 days after TCRalphabeta/CD19-depleted stem cell transplant. The V and J genes are TRBV29-1 and TRBJ1-3; D remains unclear. The CDR3 DNA is TGCAGCGCCAGTGTATCTGGGGCTGGAAACACCATATATTTT. Protein product: CSASVSGAGNTIYF.